This T cell receptor beta chain stems from a study of spatial heterogeneity in lung cancer. In its sample, this clonotype ranks as medium-sized (0.01 to 0.1%). Its specificity is unknown. V was pared by 0 bases and J by 7 bases, with 13 bases between. The CDR3 totals 15 residues. Germline V CDR1 and CDR2: LGHNA, YNFKEQ. Using its own MiXCR run on the 5' RACE reads, TCRdb lists one record per CDR3 protein. There are under 4,000 distinct CDR3 sequences in the sample; under 45% occur only once, and under 40% lies in the top ten. Sample time point: sample taken at primary tumor resection. Whole-study results and caveats: Counts for ubiquitous and regional expanded TCRs went along with ubiquitous and regional nonsynonymous mutations, respectively. Counts of expanded intratumoral alpha and beta TCRs tracked tumor mutation counts.

The rearrangement links TRBV4-2 to TRBJ1-3; D gene unclear. This receptor was identified in a male donor with early-stage non-small cell lung cancer. Sequenced material: lung tumor tissue, taken at surgery. The chain's CDR3 is CASSQEAGRANTIYF. The CDR3 DNA follows: TGTGCCAGCAGCCAAGAGGCCGGCAGAGCGAACACCATATATTTT.